The present entry profiles one T cell receptor (beta chain) with its context. This specimen belongs to a study of blood T cell repertoires in COVID-19. For the study at large: Specimens from acute and convalescent COVID-19 originated in the United States, Italy and Spain. PBMCs, B-cell-depleted T cells, or T cells were the source of the cDNA or gDNA that made up the material.

The V gene end was trimmed by 5 bases and the J gene end by 4 bases; junction bases not matched to a gene: 12. CDR3 length equals 16 residues. CDR1 and CDR2 from the germline V gene are KGHDR and SFDVKD. In the original workflow: It was from reference gene primer amplification that nucleated cell counts were estimated. Clones were sequenced by immunoSEQ multiplex PCR, and TCRdb holds only the in-frame ones, with some missing. The V and J calls and clone size are taken from that table; D and trimming were inferred from the DNA. The table records 200,000 to 250,000 clones, roughly 87% of them present only once.

This chain uses TRBV24-1 with TRBJ2-7, with 8 bases identical to TRBD1. Sequenced: peripheral blood. The clonotype was recovered from a woman aged 18-29 years who had recovered from COVID-19. CDR3 bases: TGTGCCACCAGTGTCCCCAGGACCCAGGGGGCGTACGAGCAGTACTTC. It yields the protein CATSVPRTQGAYEQYF.